What follows are 25 T cell receptor beta chains derived from one specimen sequenced in a study of Graves' ophthalmopathy and Graves' hyperthyroidism. RNA transcripts served as template for amplifying TCR beta CDR3 sequences. The first-round RT-PCR employed HTBI primers together with the Qiagen OneStep RT-PCR kit. A multiplex PCR was then performed as the second round. TCRdb re-called the multiplex PCR reads through MiXCR, storing one row per CDR3 protein. The sample contains 650,000 to 800,000 distinct CDR3 sequences, about two fifths of which appear only once. Sequenced: peripheral blood. These TCRs come from an adult man with Graves' ophthalmopathy.

With respect to this clonotype: This may be a read error: a much more frequent sequence differs by one nucleotide. This chain joins TRBV19 and TRBJ1-1, with TRBD1 identical over 7 bases. CDR3 length: 17 amino acids. Germline CDR1 reads LNHDA; CDR2 reads SQIVND (reference sequence). The CDR3, as DNA: TGTGCCGGTAGTATAGGTGGGGCAGGGGGAGACTGGACTGAAGCTTTCTTT. Translation: CAGSIGGAGGDWTEAFF.

This clonotype showed up many times. The gene calls are TRBV11-2 and TRBJ1-1, with TRBD1 matching 7 bases. V trimming: 5 bases; J trimming: 0 bases; junction bases outside the gene matches: 9. Germline V gene lookup returns CDR1 SGHAT and CDR2 FQNNGV. The CDR3 runs to 16 residues. The CDR3: CASSTFSGQLNTEAFF. DNA for the CDR3: TGTGCCAGCAGCACATTCTCGGGACAGTTGAACACTGAAGCTTTCTTT.

The genes are TRBV25-1 and TRBJ1-4; D is perhaps TRBD1 (5 bases). Trimming pared 6 bases from V and 7 bases from J, leaving 15 bases between. The germline gives CDR1 MGHDK, CDR2 SYGVNS. This CDR3 has 14 residues. The CDR3 sequence: CASSPTGTTEKLFF. CDR3 sequence (DNA): TGTGCCAGCAGCCCAACTGGGACGACTGAAAAACTGTTTTTT.

This clonotype was observed at least ten times. The CDR3 coding sequence is TGTGCCAGCAGCTTATCCGATGGACAGGAGACTTACAATGAGCAGTTCTTC. Its protein product is CASSLSDGQETYNEQFF. The gene calls are TRBV11-2 and TRBJ2-1; TRBD1 matches at 7 bases. With V trimmed by 2 bases and J by 4 bases, 11 bases remained unmatched. Germline V lookup: CDR1 SGHAT, CDR2 FQNNGV. The CDR3 runs 17 residues.

This clonotype has ten or more counts. This chain joins TRBV7-9 and TRBJ2-5; 12 nucleotides align to TRBD2. The CDR3 spans 16 residues. Losses at the gene ends were 4 bases for V and 3 bases for J; bases not matched to a gene: 6. Germline V lookup: CDR1 SEHNR, CDR2 FQNEAQ (reference sequence). The CDR3 bases are TGTGCCAGCAGCTCAACCAGACTAGCGGGGGAAGAGACCCAGTACTTC. Translating it yields CASSSTRLAGEETQYF.

With respect to this clonotype: Germline and junction disagree at one end, which may indicate a read error. V gene TRBV19 combines with J gene TRBJ1-5; D uncertain. The V gene's germline CDR1 is LNHDA and CDR2 SQIVND (reference sequence). CDR3 size: 15 residues. The DNA for the CDR3 is TGTGCCAGTAGGTCAGCGCTATATAGCAATCAGCCCCAGCGTTTT. This codes for CASRSALYSNQPQRF.

The rearrangement links TRBV4-1 to TRBJ2-6; TRBD1 agrees at 9 bases. After removal of 5 bases from V and 0 bases from J, the junction contained 5 bases not matched to a gene. CDR3 size: 17 residues. Per the germline V gene, CDR1 is MGHRA and CDR2 is YSYEKL. The CDR3 is CASSGTGIRSGANVLTF. The DNA of the CDR3 is TGCGCCAGCAGCGGGACAGGGATACGCTCTGGGGCCAACGTCCTGACTTTC.

This clonotype was picked up a small number of times. For the CDR3, the DNA is TGTGCCAGCAGCGCAGATCCCGAGGGGGTCCCCGGTAGGCCCCAGCATTTT. It yields the protein CASSADPEGVPGRPQHF. This chain joins TRBV6-2 or TRBV6-3 and TRBJ1-5; possible D gene TRBD1, 6 bases. This CDR3 region has 17 residues. V was clipped by 6 bases and J by 9 bases, with 27 bases between them. Germline lookup yields CDR1 MNHEY and CDR2 SVGEGT.

As concerns this clonotype: This may be a read error, as it is one base from a much larger clone. This chain uses TRBV19 with TRBJ1-1; the D is unclear. The CDR3 length is 13 residues. Per germline, CDR1 LNHDA and CDR2 SQIVND (reference sequence). With 6 bases removed from V and 9 bases from J, the gap between germline ends came to 17 bases. Here the CDR3 reads CASRIYPSPKAFF. The CDR3 DNA sequence: TGTGCCAGTAGGATATACCCGAGCCCTAAAGCTTTCTTT.

This clonotype was detected ten times or more. The genes are TRBV2 and TRBJ1-1, with D maybe TRBD1 (5 bases). Trimming shortened V by 6 bases and J by 10 bases, and 21 bases separated the two germline ends. Germline loops: CDR1 SNHLY, CDR2 FYNNEI. The CDR3 consists of 14 residues. CDR3 loop: CASRGESTLSGAFF. Here the CDR3 DNA reads TGTGCCAGCAGAGGGGAGTCGACCTTAAGTGGAGCTTTCTTT.

The chain employs TRBV5-1 and TRBJ2-7, with a tentative D call TRBD2 (6 bases). The CDR3 spans 17 residues. The ends were cut back, 0 bases at V and 7 bases at J, with 23 bases in the middle. Germline CDR1 reads SGHRS; CDR2 reads YFSETQ. CDR3: CASSLALRTSMGGEQYF. Here the CDR3 DNA reads TGCGCCAGCAGCTTGGCCCTTAGGACATCCATGGGAGGTGAGCAGTACTTC. The variable domain in full, with the rest retrieved from reference TRBV5-1 and TRBJ2-7, is KAGVTQTPRYLIKTRGQQVTLSCSPISGHRSVSWYQQTPGQGLQFLFEYFSETQRNKGNFPGRFSGRQFSNSRSEMNVSTLELGDSALYLCASSLALRTSMGGEQYFGPGTRLTVT.

This clonotype has at least ten counts. The rearrangement links TRBV19 to TRBJ1-6, with D uncertain. Germline-derived CDR1 and CDR2 are LNHDA and SQIVND (reference sequence). The CDR3 covers 13 residues. V was pared by 4 bases and J by 7 bases, with 8 bases between. The chain's CDR3 is CASSKKVNSPLHF. For the CDR3, the DNA is TGTGCCAGTAGTAAAAAAGTGAATTCACCCCTCCACTTT.

In this sample, this clonotype turned up many times. The junction departs from germline at one end; a sequencing error may be responsible. The V gene is TRBV5-1, the J gene TRBJ1-1; weak D call: TRBD1 (5 bases). This CDR3 contains 14 residues. Germline lookup yields CDR1 SGHRS and CDR2 YFSETQ. The CDR3 DNA reads TGTGCCAGCAGCTTAGAGCAGGGTGGGACTGAAGCTTTCTTT. As protein: CASSLEQGGTEAFF.

The V call is TRBV12-3 or TRBV12-4, the J call TRBJ1-5; no reliable D call. There are 14 residues in the CDR3. Trimming took 6 bases from V and 6 from J, leaving 15 bases between them. The CDR3 spells CASSPTTRGQPQHF. The CDR3 nucleotides are TGTGCCAGCAGCCCTACAACTCGCGGTCAGCCCCAGCATTTT.

This rearrangement joins TRBV29-1 to TRBJ1-1; D not resolved. The CDR3 is 12 residues long. Trimming left V 4 bases short and J 1 base short, with 7 bases between. Germline lookup yields CDR1 SQVTM and CDR2 ANQGSEA. The CDR3 nucleotides read TGCAGCGTTGTGGAGGGGAACACTGAAGCTTTCTTT. The encoded protein is CSVVEGNTEAFF. The entire variable domain, with the rest obtained from reference TRBV29-1 and TRBJ1-1, is as follows: SAVISQKPSRDICQRGTSLTIQCQVDSQVTMMFWYRQQPGQSLTLIATANQGSEATYESGFVIDKFPISRPNLTFSTLTVSNMSPEDSSIYLCSVVEGNTEAFFGQGTRLTVV.

This clonotype showed up many times. The V call is TRBV5-6, the J call TRBJ2-5; D may be TRBD1 (6 bases). Germline V CDR1 and CDR2: SGHDT, YYEEEE. V was trimmed by 0 bases and J by 4 bases, leaving 10 bases between them. The CDR3 is 14 amino acids. The CDR3 region has the DNA TGTGCCAGCAGCTTGGCCTGGGGGCGAGAGACCCAGTACTTC. Amino acid sequence: CASSLAWGRETQYF.

The V and J genes are TRBV19 and TRBJ1-4, with D possibly being TRBD1 (5 bases). The CDR3 runs 14 residues. From germline, CDR1 is LNHDA and CDR2 SQIVND (reference sequence). The V end was cut by 5 bases, the J end by 7 bases, with 14 bases between. The CDR3 DNA sequence: TGTGCCAGTAGTGTTGGGGGTAAGGGTGAAAAACTGTTTTTT. Translating gives CASSVGGKGEKLFF.

The chain carries TRBV7-9 and TRBJ2-7; D remains ambiguous. The closer fit of TRBJ2-1 to the DNA end suggests the J call may be wrong. This CDR3 is built from 14 residues. Germline values: CDR1 SEHNR, CDR2 FQNEAQ (reference sequence). CDR3 loop: CASSLALPANEQFF. CDR3 nucleotides: TGTGCCAGCAGCTTAGCCCTGCCGGCCAATGAGCAGTTCTTC.

The V gene is TRBV5-1, the J gene TRBJ1-4; D uncertain. Trimming removed 2 bases at V and 8 bases at J, with 10 bases between. This CDR3 comprises 13 residues. The germline gives CDR1 SGHRS, CDR2 YFSETQ. The CDR3 DNA follows: TGCGCCAGCAGCTTTACCACAGAAGAAAAACTGTTTTTT. Amino acids: CASSFTTEEKLFF.

The chain recombines TRBV11-1 with TRBJ2-6, with D unclear. Germline V gene sequence: CDR1 SGHAT, CDR2 FQDESV (reference sequence). V lost 2 bases and J lost 4, with 6 bases in between. The CDR3 consists of 14 residues. The CDR3 coding sequence is TGTGCCAGCAGCTTAAATCTGGGGGCCAACGTCCTGACTTTC. It codes for CASSLNLGANVLTF.

This clonotype was seen ten or more times. This chain uses TRBV7-9 with TRBJ1-4; possible D gene TRBD1, 6 bases. Germline V gene lookup returns CDR1 SEHNR and CDR2 FQNEAQ (reference sequence). The CDR3 totals 14 residues. V was trimmed by 5 bases and J by 6 bases, leaving 13 bases between them. Here the CDR3 reads CASSRSTGYEKLFF. CDR3 coding DNA: TGTGCCAGCAGCCGTTCTACAGGGTATGAAAAACTGTTTTTT.

The V and J genes are TRBV7-9 and TRBJ2-3; 16 bases match TRBD2. The CDR3 is 17 residues long. CDR1 and CDR2 from the germline V gene are SEHNR and FQNEAQ (reference sequence). V shed 5 bases, J shed 7 bases, and the junction held 9 bases outside the gene matches. The CDR3 nucleotides are TGTGCCAGCAGCCTCCACGGGACTAGCGGGGGGGCATATACGCAGTATTTT. The encoded protein is CASSLHGTSGGAYTQYF.

The sample holds many counts of this clonotype. The J gene is TRBJ2-6, the V gene TRBV2; D gene unclear. Germline loops: CDR1 SNHLY, CDR2 FYNNEI. The CDR3 spans 14 residues. Trimming pared 5 bases from V and 1 base from J, leaving 6 bases between. CDR3 loop: CASSRRSGANVLTF. Here the CDR3 DNA reads TGTGCCAGCAGTAGACGGTCTGGGGCCAACGTCCTGACTTTC.

V usage is TRBV19 and J usage is TRBJ1-5; D unclear. Trimming took off 3 bases at V and 7 bases at J, with 7 bases between the two ends. This CDR3 region has 12 residues. Per germline, CDR1 LNHDA and CDR2 SQIVND (reference sequence). The CDR3 nucleotides are TGTGCCAGTAGTATTGTGGGGCAGCCCCAGCATTTT. Encoded protein: CASSIVGQPQHF.

This clonotype has more than one count but fewer than ten. CDR3 in amino acids: CACHGGSTDTQYF. The CDR3 DNA reads as TGCGCCTGTCATGGGGGGAGCACAGATACGCAGTATTTT. The chain carries TRBV29-1 and TRBJ2-3; perhaps TRBD2 as D (6 bases). Germline V CDR1 and CDR2: SQVTM, ANQGSEA. The CDR3 runs 13 residues.